These T cell receptor beta chains were read from a single sample in a study of PD-1 blockade in classical Hodgkin lymphoma. The protocol was immunoSEQ multiplex PCR, while the TCRdb copy is restricted to in-frame clones and leaves out a portion. The sample includes around 90,000 clones, about 77% seen only once; the top ten take roughly 10%. The sample was peripheral blood mononuclear cells (PBMCs), taken before the fourth cycle of nivolumab. These receptor sequences come from a human donor with classical Hodgkin lymphoma. The CDR3 runs from the conserved cysteine through the conserved F or W. D genes are given only for firm matches. Some rows have no size entry. The others give once, few or many, or a class for an expanded clone.

clone_size d_call j_call v_call cdr3_aa cdr3_nt
NA TRBD1 TRBJ1-6 TRBV19 CASSRDSGSYNSPLHF TGTGCCAGTAGTAGGGACAGTGGTTCCTATAATTCACCCCTCCACTTT
NA NA TRBJ2-7 TRBV25-1 CASSARTMLPYEQYF TGTGCCAGCAGTGCCAGGACTATGCTCCCCTACGAGCAGTACTTC
few NA TRBJ2-6 TRBV7-2 CASSTSLSGANVLTF TGTGCCAGCAGCACGAGTCTCTCTGGGGCCAACGTCCTGACTTTC
few TRBD1 TRBJ1-2 TRBV7-2 CASSLRQGAVYGYTF TGTGCCAGCAGCCTCCGACAGGGGGCGGTCTATGGCTACACCTTC
NA NA TRBJ2-1 TRBV7-8 CASSQGHNNEQFF TGTGCCAGCAGCCAGGGACATAACAATGAGCAGTTCTTC
NA NA TRBJ2-3 TRBV19 CASGARGYLGDTQYF TGTGCCAGTGGTGCTCGAGGCTACTTGGGAGATACGCAGTATTTT
NA TRBD2 TRBJ2-7 TRBV4-2 CASSQVGASGGANYEQYF TGTGCCAGCAGCCAAGTCGGGGCTAGCGGGGGGGCCAATTACGAGCAGTACTTC
NA NA TRBJ2-3 TRBV21-1 CASSLSLGPTDTQYF TGTGCCAGCAGCCTTAGTTTGGGGCCCACAGATACGCAGTATTTT
NA NA TRBJ1-2 TRBV7-2 CASTPTGPHYGYTF TGTGCCAGCACCCCCACGGGACCCCACTATGGCTACACCTTC
NA NA TRBJ1-5 TRBV4-1 CASSQGLQNQPQHF TGCGCCAGCAGCCAAGGTCTGCAGAATCAGCCCCAGCATTTT
NA NA TRBJ1-4 TRBV5-6 CASSLGPLGVLEEKLFF TGTGCCAGCAGCTTGGGCCCCCTGGGGGTTTTAGAGGAAAAACTGTTTTTT
NA NA TRBJ1-5 TRBV7-2 CASSLKGGQPQHF TGTGCCAGCAGCCTAAAGGGTGGTCAGCCCCAGCATTTT
NA NA TRBJ2-7 TRBV6-5 CASSFSQTLGGEQYF TGTGCCAGCAGTTTTAGTCAGACCCTTGGGGGCGAGCAGTACTTC
NA TRBD1 TRBJ2-1 TRBV7-9 CASSLVVTGYNEQFF TGTGCCAGCAGCTTAGTAGTGACAGGGTACAATGAGCAGTTCTTC
NA NA TRBJ2-3 TRBV13 CASNGPDGTQYF TGTGCCAGCAACGGGCCCGACGGTACGCAGTATTTT
NA NA TRBJ2-2 TRBV4-2 CASSQVVWGIDATGELFF TGTGCCAGCAGCCAAGTTGTGTGGGGCATAGATGCCACCGGGGAGCTGTTTTTT
NA NA TRBJ2-2 TRBV7-3 CASSLTRDPREELFF TGTGCCAGCAGCCTAACCCGGGACCCCCGGGAGGAGCTGTTTTTT
NA NA TRBJ2-1 TRBV5-1 CASSLGPTVEQFF TGCGCCAGCAGCTTGGGTCCGACAGTTGAGCAGTTCTTC
few NA TRBJ1-5 TRBV7-9 CASSFAWGQPQHF TGTGCCAGCAGCTTTGCCTGGGGTCAGCCCCAGCATTTT
NA TRBD1 TRBJ2-1 TRBV6-6 CASWDRVREQFF TGTGCCAGCTGGGACAGGGTACGGGAGCAGTTCTTC
NA NA TRBJ2-7 TRBV9 CASSEKGIGDEQYF TGTGCCAGCAGCGAGAAGGGGATAGGGGACGAGCAGTACTTC
NA NA TRBJ1-2 TRBV15 CATSRSGNYGYTF TGTGCCACCAGCAGATCAGGAAACTATGGCTACACCTTC